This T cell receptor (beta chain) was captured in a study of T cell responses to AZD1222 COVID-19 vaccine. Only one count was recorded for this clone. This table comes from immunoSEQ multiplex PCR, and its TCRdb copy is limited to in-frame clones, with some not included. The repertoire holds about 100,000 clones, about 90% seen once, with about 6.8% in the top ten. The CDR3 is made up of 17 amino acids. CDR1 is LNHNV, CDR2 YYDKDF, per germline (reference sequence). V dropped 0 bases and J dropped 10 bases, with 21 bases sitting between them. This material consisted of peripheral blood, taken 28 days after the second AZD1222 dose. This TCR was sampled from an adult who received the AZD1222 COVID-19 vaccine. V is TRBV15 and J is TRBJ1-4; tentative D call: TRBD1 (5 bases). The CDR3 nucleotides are TGTGCCACCAGCAGAGAGAGGGGAAAGGGATTAGAGGGAAAACTGTTTTTT. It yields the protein CATSRERGKGLEGKLFF.